Detailed here is one TCR beta chain. The entry originates in a study of blood T cells in healthy people across ages. It was with a sample-barcoded 5' primer and a J-beta primer mix that a second PCR of about 6 to 11 cycles was run. One entry per CDR3 protein, called by TCRdb with MiXCR from the 5' RACE reads. The data contain about 1.4 million distinct CDR3 sequences, 59% of them singletons. Germline assignment: CDR1 MNHNS and CDR2 SASEGT. The V and J ends lost 5 bases and 3 bases, in that order; junction bases with no gene match: 12. This CDR3 has 19 amino acids. Source material: blood. This rearrangement joins TRBV6-1 to TRBJ2-6; 11 bases agree with TRBD2. The sequence came from a man between 18 and 35 years old in good health. The CDR3 DNA is TGTGCCAGCAGTAAATATAGCGGGGGGGTTGGGGATGGGGCCAACGTCCTGACTTTC. Protein sequence: CASSKYSGGVGDGANVLTF.